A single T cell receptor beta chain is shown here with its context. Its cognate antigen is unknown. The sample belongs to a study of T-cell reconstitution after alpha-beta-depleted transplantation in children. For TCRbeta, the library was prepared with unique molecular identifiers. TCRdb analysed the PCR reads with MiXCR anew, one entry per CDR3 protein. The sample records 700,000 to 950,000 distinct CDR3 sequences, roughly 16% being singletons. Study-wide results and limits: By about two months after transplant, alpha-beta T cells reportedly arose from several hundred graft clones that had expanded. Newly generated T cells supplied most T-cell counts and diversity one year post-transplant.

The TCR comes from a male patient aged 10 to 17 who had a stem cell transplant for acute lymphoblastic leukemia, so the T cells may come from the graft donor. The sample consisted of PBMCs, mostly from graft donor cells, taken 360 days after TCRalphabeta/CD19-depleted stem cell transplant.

Here the CDR3 reads CASSQGDSEQYF. The CDR3 DNA is TGTGCCAGCAGCCAAGGTGACAGCGAGCAGTACTTC. This chain connects TRBV4-2 to TRBJ2-7; D perhaps matches TRBD1 (5 bases). The germline gives CDR1 LGHNA, CDR2 YNFKEQ. The CDR3 consists of 12 residues. Trimming removed 1 base at V and 6 bases at J, with 7 bases between.